The 21 T cell receptor beta chains below all came from one sample that was sequenced in a study of OX40 agonist ivuxolimab in advanced cancers. The data were produced by immunoSEQ multiplex PCR, yet TCRdb's version contains in-frame clones alone and is incomplete. The table shows tens of thousands of clones, with around 86% occurring only once. The source material was CD4+ or CD8+ T cells sorted from blood, sampled in a trial of the OX40 agonist ivuxolimab. All receptors derive from an adult with an advanced solid tumor such as melanoma, head and neck, liver or kidney cancer.

The rearrangement links TRBV9 to TRBJ1-1; 8 nucleotides line up with TRBD1. This CDR3 contains 14 residues. Trimming took 4 bases from V and 4 from J; bases not matched to a gene: 6. Germline lookup yields CDR1 SGDLS and CDR2 YYNGEE. The CDR3 DNA sequence: TGTGCCAGCAGCCCGACAGGGGCGATCACTGAAGCTTTCTTT. Translation gives CASSPTGAITEAFF.

This clone has a handful of counts. The chain recombines TRBV28 with TRBJ2-7; D call uncertain. The CDR3 length is 12 residues. CDR1 and CDR2 from the germline V gene are MDHEN and SYDVKM. The ends were cut back, 6 bases at V and 3 bases at J, with 9 bases in the middle. Here the CDR3 DNA reads TGTGCCAGCAGGGCAGGAGTCTACGAGCAGTACTTC. It encodes CASRAGVYEQYF.

The chain uses TRBV4-1 and TRBJ2-2; 10 bases align to TRBD1. From germline, CDR1 is MGHRA and CDR2 YSYEKL. The CDR3 totals 16 residues. V trimming: 2 bases; J trimming: 6 bases; junction bases outside the gene matches: 6. The CDR3 sequence is CASSQTGTGVSGELFF. CDR3 DNA sequence: TGCGCCAGCAGCCAAACGGGGACAGGGGTTTCCGGGGAGCTGTTTTTT.

The chain combines TRBV18 with TRBJ2-2, with 12 nucleotides matching TRBD2. The J segment lost 0 bases and the V segment lost 3 bases, leaving 2 bases of the junction unmatched. Per germline, CDR1 KGHSH and CDR2 LQKENI. The CDR3 length is 17 residues. Here the CDR3 DNA reads TGTGCCAGCTCACCTAGGACTAGCGGGACGAACACCGGGGAGCTGTTTTTT. Translated: CASSPRTSGTNTGELFF.

The rearrangement uses TRBV10-3 and TRBJ2-1; 7 bases map to TRBD2. Germline values: CDR1 ENHRY, CDR2 SYGVKD. The CDR3 sequence is 13 residues long. With 7 bases clipped from V and 5 bases from J, the junction kept 5 bases outside the gene matches. CDR3 bases: TGTGCCATCACCGGACTAGTCGACAATGAGCAGTTCTTC. Translation gives CAITGLVDNEQFF.

The rearrangement links TRBV19 to TRBJ2-1; TRBD2 agrees at 7 bases. This CDR3 has 15 amino acids. Per the germline V gene, CDR1 is LNHDA and CDR2 is SQIVND (reference sequence). V lost 1 base and J lost 3; bases outside the gene matches: 3. CDR3 loop: CASSIGGGSYNEQFF. CDR3 DNA: TGTGCCAGTAGTATAGGCGGGGGAAGCTACAATGAGCAGTTCTTC.

This clone appeared once. The chain is built from TRBV7-2 and TRBJ1-4, with 8 bases that match TRBD1. The germline V gene has CDR1 SGHTA and CDR2 FQGNSA. After removal of 5 bases from V and 4 bases from J, the junction contained 3 bases not matched to a gene. CDR3 length: 14 amino acids. CDR3 nucleotide sequence: TGTGCCAGCAGCCCGGGACAGGATAATGAAAAACTGTTTTTT. Translation gives CASSPGQDNEKLFF.

This clone showed up just a few times. V gene TRBV18 combines with J gene TRBJ2-7; TRBD2 might be the D (6 bases). CDR1 is KGHSH and CDR2 is LQKENI in the germline V gene. The CDR3 totals 13 residues. V was trimmed by 6 bases and J by 6 bases, leaving 15 bases between them. DNA for the CDR3: TGTGCCAGCTCCGGACTACCCTCAGGCGAGCAGTACTTC. It yields the protein CASSGLPSGEQYF.

V usage is TRBV19 and J usage is TRBJ2-3; D possibly corresponds to TRBD2 (6 bases). V lost 5 bases, J lost 3 bases, and 12 bases lay in between. Germline-derived CDR1 and CDR2 are LNHDA and SQIVND (reference sequence). CDR3 length equals 14 residues. The CDR3, as DNA: TGTGCCAGTAGTTTTGGGAGGAGGACAGATACGCAGTATTTT. Translating it yields CASSFGRRTDTQYF.

The sample holds a few counts of this clone. The chain carries TRBV19 and TRBJ2-3; D is undetermined. Trimming removed 7 bases from V and 2 bases from J, with 16 bases in between. Germline V gene sequence: CDR1 LNHDA, CDR2 SQIVND (reference sequence). The CDR3 extends over 15 amino acids. The CDR3 sequence is CASTPIADPTDTQYF. The CDR3 DNA reads TGTGCCAGTACCCCTATCGCGGATCCCACAGATACGCAGTATTTT.

The chain uses TRBV9 and TRBJ2-5; the match to TRBD2 covers 9 bases. Germline CDR1 is SGDLS and CDR2 is YYNGEE. Losses at the gene ends were 0 bases for V and 5 bases for J; bases not matched to a gene: 11. The CDR3 totals 17 residues. DNA for the CDR3: TGTGCCAGCAGCGTAGGTGCGGGAGGGACGCTTTTGGAGACCCAGTACTTC. Its protein product is CASSVGAGGTLLETQYF.

J is TRBJ2-3 and V is TRBV6-1, with 7 bases lining up with TRBD2. J gave up 5 bases and V 5 bases, and 4 bases lay outside the gene matches. Germline values: CDR1 MNHNS, CDR2 SASEGT. The CDR3 covers 13 residues. CDR3 nucleotide sequence: TGTGCCAGCAGTACAGGACTAGAAGATACGCAGTATTTT. Its protein is CASSTGLEDTQYF.

This clone was seen a handful of times. The chain is built from TRBV7-2 and TRBJ2-7; D is possibly TRBD1 (6 bases). V shed 0 bases and J shed 2 bases, with 14 bases lying between them. Germline CDR1 reads SGHTA; CDR2 reads FQGNSA. The CDR3 covers 16 residues. CDR3 amino acids: CASSLARWQGTYEQYF. The CDR3 DNA sequence: TGTGCCAGCAGCTTAGCGAGGTGGCAGGGGACCTACGAGCAGTACTTC. The variable domain in full, completed from reference TRBV7-2 and TRBJ2-7, reads GAGVSQSPSNKVTEKGKDVELRCDPISGHTALYWYRQSLGQGLEFLIYFQGNSAPDKSGLPSDRFSAERTGGSVSTLTIQRTQQEDSAVYLCASSLARWQGTYEQYFGPGTRLTVT.

The chain has TRBV16 and TRBJ2-2; D possibly corresponds to TRBD1 (6 bases). The V gene lost 3 bases and the J gene lost 2 bases, with 19 bases spanning the gap. There are 18 residues in the CDR3. Germline loops: CDR1 KGHSY, CDR2 FQNENV. CDR3 in amino acids: CASSHPRTGLDNTGELFF. CDR3 nucleotide sequence: TGTGCCAGCAGCCATCCACGAACAGGGCTTGATAACACCGGGGAGCTGTTTTTT.

The chain joins TRBV7-2 to TRBJ1-2, with D possibly TRBD1 on 5 matching bases. Per germline, CDR1 SGHTA and CDR2 FQGNSA. V lost 5 bases and J 4 bases, leaving 11 bases between the germline ends. The CDR3 runs to 13 residues. CDR3 loop: CASSETGPYGYTF. In DNA form, the CDR3 reads TGTGCCAGCAGCGAAACAGGCCCCTATGGCTACACCTTC. The full variable domain, with the rest looked up from reference TRBV7-2 and TRBJ1-2, is GAGVSQSPSNKVTEKGKDVELRCDPISGHTALYWYRQSLGQGLEFLIYFQGNSAPDKSGLPSDRFSAERTGGSVSTLTIQRTQQEDSAVYLCASSETGPYGYTFGSGTRLTVV.

This sequence joins TRBV21-1 and TRBJ2-1; the listed D gene, TRBD2, was not tested against the DNA. TRBV21-1 is recorded as a pseudogene. CDR3 size: 16 residues. CDR3 nucleotides: TGTGCCAGCAGCAAAGATCGAGCGTGGACCTACAATGAGCAGTTCTTC. Residues: CASSKDRAWTYNEQFF.

The chain couples TRBV25-1 to TRBJ2-2; perhaps TRBD1 as D (6 bases). V lost 3 bases and J lost 2, with 13 bases in between. CDR1 MGHDK and CDR2 SYGVNS come from the germline V gene. CDR3 length: 16 amino acids. CDR3 sequence reads: CASSDVGQFNTGELFF. The DNA for the CDR3 is TGTGCCAGCAGTGACGTGGGACAATTTAACACCGGGGAGCTGTTTTTT.

The V gene is TRBV7-2, the J gene TRBJ2-6, with no clear D. Trimming removed 4 bases from V and 0 bases from J, with 7 bases in between. This CDR3 contains 15 residues. Germline assignment: CDR1 SGHTA and CDR2 FQGNSA. The CDR3 nucleotides read TGTGCCAGCAGCTATCAGAGCTCTGGGGCCAACGTCCTGACTTTC. Protein product: CASSYQSSGANVLTF.

V gene TRBV28 combines with J gene TRBJ2-7; D is perhaps TRBD1 or TRBD2 (5 bases each). CDR1 and CDR2 from the germline V gene are MDHEN and SYDVKM. Between the trimmed V and J ends, which lost 5 bases and 2 bases, there was a span of 10 bases. The CDR3 runs 13 residues. The chain's CDR3 is CASSTGTTYEQYF. In nucleotides, the CDR3 is TGTGCCAGCAGTACCGGGACCACCTACGAGCAGTACTTC.

The chain links TRBV10-3 to TRBJ2-1; 10 bases match TRBD2. The V segment lost 10 bases and the J segment 8 bases; nucleotides outside the gene matches: 11. CDR3 length: 14 residues. Germline V gene sequence: CDR1 ENHRY, CDR2 SYGVKD. CDR3 DNA sequence: TGTGCCACCCGAGGACTAGCGGATAACGATGAGCAGTTCTTC. Its translation: CATRGLADNDEQFF.

V usage is TRBV19 and J usage is TRBJ2-7; a possible D gene is TRBD2 (6 bases). Germline lookup yields CDR1 LNHDA and CDR2 SQIVND (reference sequence). The ends were cut back, 5 bases at V and 3 bases at J, with 17 bases in the middle. The CDR3 loop spans 15 amino acids. The CDR3 sequence is CASSGSSEYRYEQYF. CDR3 nucleotide sequence: TGTGCCAGTAGTGGGTCTAGCGAGTATCGCTACGAGCAGTACTTC.